This entry is about one TCR beta chain. The target antigen is unknown. This sample is drawn from a study of OX40 agonist ivuxolimab in advanced cancers. Study background: Eligibility admitted prior anti-PD-1, anti-PD-L1 or anti-CTLA-4 therapy; roughly 37% had some. Study results and limitations: Compared with CD4+, CD8+ T cells on average had more expanded clones.

Blood draws occurred at baseline, cycle 4 day 1, and cycle 7 day 1. This CDR3 comprises 12 residues. In germline, CDR1 is LNHDA, CDR2 SQIVND (reference sequence). With 4 bases clipped from V and 5 bases from J, the junction kept 0 bases outside the gene matches. Generated by immunoSEQ multiplex PCR, the TCRdb table keeps only in-frame clones and is missing some. In the table there are nearly 110,000 clones, under 95% of which are singletons. The specimen comprised CD4+ or CD8+ T cells sorted from blood, sampled in a trial of the OX40 agonist ivuxolimab. V is TRBV19 and J is TRBJ2-5; 8 nucleotides line up with TRBD1. The sequence was obtained from an adult with an advanced solid tumor such as melanoma, head and neck, liver or kidney cancer. CDR3 sequence (DNA): TGTGCCAGTAGTAGGGACAGGGAGACCCAGTACTTC. Protein: CASSRDRETQYF.